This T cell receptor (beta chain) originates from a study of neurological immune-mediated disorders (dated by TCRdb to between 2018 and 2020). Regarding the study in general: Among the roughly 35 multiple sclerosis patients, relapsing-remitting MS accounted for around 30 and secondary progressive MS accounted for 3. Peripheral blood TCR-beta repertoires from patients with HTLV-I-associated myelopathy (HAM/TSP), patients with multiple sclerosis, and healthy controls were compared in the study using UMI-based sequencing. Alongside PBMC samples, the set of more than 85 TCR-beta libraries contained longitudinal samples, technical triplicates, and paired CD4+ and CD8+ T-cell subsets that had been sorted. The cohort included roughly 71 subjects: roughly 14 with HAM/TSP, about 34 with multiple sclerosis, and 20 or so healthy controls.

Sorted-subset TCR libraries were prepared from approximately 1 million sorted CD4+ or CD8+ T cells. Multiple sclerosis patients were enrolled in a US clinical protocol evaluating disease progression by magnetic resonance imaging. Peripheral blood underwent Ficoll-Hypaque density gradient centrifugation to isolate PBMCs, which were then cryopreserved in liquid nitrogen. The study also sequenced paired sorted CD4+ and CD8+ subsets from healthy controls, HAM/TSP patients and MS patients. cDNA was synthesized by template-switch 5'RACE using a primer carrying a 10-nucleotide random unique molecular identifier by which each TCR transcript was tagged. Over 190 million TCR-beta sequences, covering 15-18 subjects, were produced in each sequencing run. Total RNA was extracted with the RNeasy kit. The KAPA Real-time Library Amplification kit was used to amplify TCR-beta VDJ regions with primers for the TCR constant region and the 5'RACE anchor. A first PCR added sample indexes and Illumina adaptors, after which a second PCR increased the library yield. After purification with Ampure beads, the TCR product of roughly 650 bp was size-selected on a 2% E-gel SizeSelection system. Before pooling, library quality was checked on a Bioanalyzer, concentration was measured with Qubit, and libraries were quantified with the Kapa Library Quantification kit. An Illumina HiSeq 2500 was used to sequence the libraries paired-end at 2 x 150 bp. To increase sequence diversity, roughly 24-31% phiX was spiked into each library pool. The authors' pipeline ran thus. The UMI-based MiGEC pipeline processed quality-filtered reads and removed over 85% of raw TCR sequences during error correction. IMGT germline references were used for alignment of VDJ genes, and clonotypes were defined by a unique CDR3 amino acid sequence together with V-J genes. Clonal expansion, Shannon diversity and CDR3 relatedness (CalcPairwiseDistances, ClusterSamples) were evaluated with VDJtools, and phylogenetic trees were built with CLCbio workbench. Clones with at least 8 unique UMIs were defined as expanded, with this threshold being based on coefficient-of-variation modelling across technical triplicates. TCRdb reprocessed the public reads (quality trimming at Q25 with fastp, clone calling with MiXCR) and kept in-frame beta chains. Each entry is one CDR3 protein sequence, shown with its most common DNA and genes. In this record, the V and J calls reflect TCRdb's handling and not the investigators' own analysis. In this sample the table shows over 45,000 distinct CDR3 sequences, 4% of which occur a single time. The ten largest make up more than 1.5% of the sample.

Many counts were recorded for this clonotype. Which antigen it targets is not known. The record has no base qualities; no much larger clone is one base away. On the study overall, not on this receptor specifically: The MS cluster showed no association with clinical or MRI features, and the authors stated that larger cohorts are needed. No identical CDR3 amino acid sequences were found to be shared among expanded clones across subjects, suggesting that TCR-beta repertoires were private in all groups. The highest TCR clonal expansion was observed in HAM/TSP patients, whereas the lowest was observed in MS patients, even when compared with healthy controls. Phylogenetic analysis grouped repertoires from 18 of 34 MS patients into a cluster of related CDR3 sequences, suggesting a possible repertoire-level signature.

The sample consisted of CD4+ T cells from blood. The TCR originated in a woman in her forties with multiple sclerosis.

The sequenced DNA is TGCGCCAGCAGCCAAAAGTCGCAGGGGGAAAGGTATGGCTACACCTTC. Translated, this is CASSQKSQGERYGYTF. The rearranged chain carries TRBV4-1 and TRBJ1-2, with 7 bases in between that match TRBD1. CDR1 is given as MGHRA and CDR2 as YSYEKL, both from the germline V gene. V is trimmed back by 2 bases and J by 5 bases, and the junction contains 11 bases that no gene match accounts for. There are 16 amino acids in the CDR3, from cysteine to phenylalanine inclusive. Kept here is only the CDR3 DNA, which spans 48 bases and is read in frame from base 1.